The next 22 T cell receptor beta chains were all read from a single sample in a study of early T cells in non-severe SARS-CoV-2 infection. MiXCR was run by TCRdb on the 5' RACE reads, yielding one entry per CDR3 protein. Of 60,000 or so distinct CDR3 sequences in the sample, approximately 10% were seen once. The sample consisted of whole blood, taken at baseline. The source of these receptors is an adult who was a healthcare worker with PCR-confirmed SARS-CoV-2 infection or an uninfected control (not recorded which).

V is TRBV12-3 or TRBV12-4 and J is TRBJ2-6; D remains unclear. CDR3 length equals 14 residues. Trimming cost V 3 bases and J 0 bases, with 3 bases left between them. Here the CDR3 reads CASSLSSGANVLTF. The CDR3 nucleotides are TGTGCCAGCAGTTTGAGCTCTGGGGCCAACGTCCTGACTTTC.

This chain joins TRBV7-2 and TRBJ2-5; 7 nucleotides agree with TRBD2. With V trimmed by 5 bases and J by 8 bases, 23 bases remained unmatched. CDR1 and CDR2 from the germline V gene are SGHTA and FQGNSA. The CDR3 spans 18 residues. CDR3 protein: CASSPGVQRGPRGGTQYF. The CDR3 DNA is TGTGCCAGCAGCCCCGGCGTCCAGCGGGGCCCCCGGGGCGGTACCCAGTACTTC. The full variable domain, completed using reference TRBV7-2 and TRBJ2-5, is GAGVSQSPSNKVTEKGKDVELRCDPISGHTALYWYRQSLGQGLEFLIYFQGNSAPDKSGLPSDRFSAERTGGSVSTLTIQRTQQEDSAVYLCASSPGVQRGPRGGTQYFGPGTRLLVL.

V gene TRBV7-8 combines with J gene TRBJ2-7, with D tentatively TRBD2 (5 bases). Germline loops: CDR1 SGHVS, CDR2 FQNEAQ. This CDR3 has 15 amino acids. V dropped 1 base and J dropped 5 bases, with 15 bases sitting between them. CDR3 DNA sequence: TGTGCCAGCAGCTTAGGGACTGGAGGTAGCGACGAGCAGTACTTC. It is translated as CASSLGTGGSDEQYF.

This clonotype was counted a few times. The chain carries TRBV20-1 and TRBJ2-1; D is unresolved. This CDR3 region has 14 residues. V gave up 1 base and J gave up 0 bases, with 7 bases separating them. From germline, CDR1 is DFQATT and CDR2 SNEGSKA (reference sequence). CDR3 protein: CSARGPSSYNEQFF. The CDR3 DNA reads TGCAGTGCTAGAGGGCCGAGCTCCTACAATGAGCAGTTCTTC.

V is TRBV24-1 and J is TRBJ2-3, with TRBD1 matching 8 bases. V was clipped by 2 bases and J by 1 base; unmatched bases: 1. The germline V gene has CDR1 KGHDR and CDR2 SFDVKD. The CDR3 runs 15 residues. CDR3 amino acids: CATSDSGQGTDTQYF. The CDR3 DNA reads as TGTGCCACCAGTGATTCGGGACAGGGCACAGATACGCAGTATTTT.

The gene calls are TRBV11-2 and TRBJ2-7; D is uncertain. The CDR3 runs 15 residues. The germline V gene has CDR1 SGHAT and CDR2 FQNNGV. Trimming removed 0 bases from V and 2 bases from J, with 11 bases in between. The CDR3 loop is CASSLDMGKAYEQYF. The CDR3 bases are TGTGCCAGCAGCTTAGATATGGGGAAGGCCTACGAGCAGTACTTC.

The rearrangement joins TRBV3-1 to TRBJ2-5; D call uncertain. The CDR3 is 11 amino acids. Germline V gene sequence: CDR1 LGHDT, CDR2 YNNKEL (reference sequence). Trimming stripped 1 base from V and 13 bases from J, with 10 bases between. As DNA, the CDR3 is TGTGCCAGCAGCCAAGCCCTACGTCTGTACTTC. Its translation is CASSQALRLYF.

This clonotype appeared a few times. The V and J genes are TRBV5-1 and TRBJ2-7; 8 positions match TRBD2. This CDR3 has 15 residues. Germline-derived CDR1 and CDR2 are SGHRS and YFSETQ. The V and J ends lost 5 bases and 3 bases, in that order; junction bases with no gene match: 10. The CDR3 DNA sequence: TGCGCCAGCAGGGGTACTAGCGGAGTCGTCTACGAGCAGTACTTC. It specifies CASRGTSGVVYEQYF.

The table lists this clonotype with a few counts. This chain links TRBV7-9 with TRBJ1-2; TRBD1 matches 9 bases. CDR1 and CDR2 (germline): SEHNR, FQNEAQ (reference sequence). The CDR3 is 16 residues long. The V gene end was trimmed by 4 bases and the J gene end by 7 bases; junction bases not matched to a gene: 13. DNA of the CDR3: TGTGCCAGCAGCTCCGCGAGGGGACAGGGTCTCGGTGGCTACACCTTC. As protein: CASSSARGQGLGGYTF. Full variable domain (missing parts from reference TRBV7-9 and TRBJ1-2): DTGVSQNPRHKITKRGQNVTFRCDPISEHNRLYWYRQTLGQGPEFLTYFQNEAQLEKSRLLSDRFSAERPKGSFSTLEIQRTEQGDSAMYLCASSSARGQGLGGYTFGSGTRLTVV.

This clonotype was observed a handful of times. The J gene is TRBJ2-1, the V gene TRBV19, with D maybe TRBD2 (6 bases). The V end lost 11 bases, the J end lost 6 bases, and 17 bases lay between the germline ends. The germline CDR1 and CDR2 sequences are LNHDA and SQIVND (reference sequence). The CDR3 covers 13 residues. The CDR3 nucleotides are TGTGCCTGCAAGCGGAGGGGAGGCAATGAGCAGTTCTTC. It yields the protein CACKRRGGNEQFF.

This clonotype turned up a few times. CDR3 in DNA: TGTGCCACCTCCTCTGGCGGGGGAAGCACAGATACGCAGTATTTT. It translates to CATSSGGGSTDTQYF. V usage is TRBV15 and J usage is TRBJ2-3, with TRBD2 identical over 7 bases. The CDR3 totals 15 residues. Germline V gives CDR1 LNHNV, CDR2 YYDKDF (reference sequence). Trimming removed 8 bases from V and 0 bases from J; junction bases left unmatched: 8.

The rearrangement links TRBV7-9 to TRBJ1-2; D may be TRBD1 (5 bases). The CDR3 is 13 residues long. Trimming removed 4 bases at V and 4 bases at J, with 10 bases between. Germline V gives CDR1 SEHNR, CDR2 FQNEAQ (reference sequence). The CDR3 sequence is CASSSRGSYGYTF. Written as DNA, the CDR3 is TGTGCCAGCAGCTCTAGGGGATCCTATGGCTACACCTTC.

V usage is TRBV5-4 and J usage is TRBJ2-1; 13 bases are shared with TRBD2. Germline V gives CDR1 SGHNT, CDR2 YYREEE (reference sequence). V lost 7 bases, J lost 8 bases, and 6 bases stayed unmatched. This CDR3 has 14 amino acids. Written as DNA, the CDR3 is TGTGCCAGCGGAACTAGCGGGGGGGCTGATGAGCAGTTCTTC. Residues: CASGTSGGADEQFF.

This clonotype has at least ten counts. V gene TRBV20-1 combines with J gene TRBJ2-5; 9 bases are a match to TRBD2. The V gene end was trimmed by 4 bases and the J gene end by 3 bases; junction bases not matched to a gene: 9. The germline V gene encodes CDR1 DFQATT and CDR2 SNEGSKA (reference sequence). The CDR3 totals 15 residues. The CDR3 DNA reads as TGCAGTGCTACACTAGCGGGTCGAGAAGAAGAGACCCAGTACTTC. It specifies CSATLAGREEETQYF.

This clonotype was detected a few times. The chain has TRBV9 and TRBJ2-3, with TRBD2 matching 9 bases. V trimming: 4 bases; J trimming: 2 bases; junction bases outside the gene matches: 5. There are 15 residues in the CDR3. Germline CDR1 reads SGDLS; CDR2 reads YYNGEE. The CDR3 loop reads CASSPREGFTDTQYF. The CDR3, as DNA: TGTGCCAGCAGCCCGCGGGAGGGCTTCACAGATACGCAGTATTTT.

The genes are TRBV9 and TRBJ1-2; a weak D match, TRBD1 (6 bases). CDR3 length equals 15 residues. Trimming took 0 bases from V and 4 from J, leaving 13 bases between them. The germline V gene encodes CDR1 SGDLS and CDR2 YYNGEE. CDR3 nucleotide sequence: TGTGCCAGCAGCGTAGTCAGGGGCCGGGGCTATGGCTACACCTTC. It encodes CASSVVRGRGYGYTF.

The CDR3 spells CASSQDTPASTDTQYF. CDR3 in DNA: TGTGCCAGCAGCCAAGATACGCCGGCTAGCACAGATACGCAGTATTTT. This chain links TRBV3-1 with TRBJ2-3; D is undetermined. The CDR3 contains 16 residues. Trimming took off 0 bases at V and 0 bases at J, with 10 bases between the two ends. CDR1 and CDR2 (germline): LGHDT, YNNKEL (reference sequence).

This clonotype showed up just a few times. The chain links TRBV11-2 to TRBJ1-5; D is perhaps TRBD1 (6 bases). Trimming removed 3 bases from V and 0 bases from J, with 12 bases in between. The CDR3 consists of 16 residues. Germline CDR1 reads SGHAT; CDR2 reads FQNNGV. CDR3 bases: TGTGCCAGCAGCTTTAGGGGGGCAGGTAGCAATCAGCCCCAGCATTTT. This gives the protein CASSFRGAGSNQPQHF.

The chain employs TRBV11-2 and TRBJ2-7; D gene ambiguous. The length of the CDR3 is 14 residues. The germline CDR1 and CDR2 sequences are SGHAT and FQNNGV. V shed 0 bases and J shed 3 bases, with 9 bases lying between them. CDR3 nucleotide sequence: TGTGCCAGCAGCTTAGAACCCTTAGACTACGAGCAGTACTTC. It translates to CASSLEPLDYEQYF.

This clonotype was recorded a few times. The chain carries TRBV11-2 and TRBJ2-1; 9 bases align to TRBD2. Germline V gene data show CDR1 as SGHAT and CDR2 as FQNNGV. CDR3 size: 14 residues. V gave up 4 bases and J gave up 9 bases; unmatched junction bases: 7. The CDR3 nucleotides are TGTGCCAGCAGCTGGCGGGAGGGCCGGAGTGAGCAGTTCTTC. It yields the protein CASSWREGRSEQFF.

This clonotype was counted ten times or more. In DNA form, the CDR3 reads TGTGCCAGCAGCGTAGCTTTGCCAGCCTCCTACAATGAGCAGTTCTTC. Protein product: CASSVALPASYNEQFF. V usage is TRBV9 and J usage is TRBJ2-1; D is unresolved. The V end lost 0 bases, the J end lost 0 bases, and 10 bases lay between the germline ends. The CDR3 sequence is 16 residues long. From germline, CDR1 is SGDLS and CDR2 YYNGEE.

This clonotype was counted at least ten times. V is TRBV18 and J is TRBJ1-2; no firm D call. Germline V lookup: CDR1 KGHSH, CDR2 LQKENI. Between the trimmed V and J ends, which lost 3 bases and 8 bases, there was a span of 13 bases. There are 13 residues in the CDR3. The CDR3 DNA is TGTGCCAGCTCACCCGCTCCCGACCGGGGCTACACCTTC. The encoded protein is CASSPAPDRGYTF.